The clone carrying this TCR beta chain was detected ten times or more. These data come from a study of early T cells in non-severe SARS-CoV-2 infection. CDR3 length: 19 residues. TCRdb redid the calling of the 5' RACE reads with MiXCR, one entry per CDR3 protein. The table has 53,000 or so distinct CDR3 sequences, 6% to 8% seen once; the top ten hold approximately 6.3%. The chain joins TRBV21-1 to TRBJ1-5; TRBD1, the D gene given by the table, was not confirmed from the DNA. TRBV21-1 is assigned pseudogene status. The sequence was obtained from an adult who was a healthcare worker with PCR-confirmed SARS-CoV-2 infection or an uninfected control (not recorded which). Material: whole blood. This CDR3 is CASSKRRGRRIFSNQPQHF. The CDR3 nucleotides read TGTGCCAGCAGCAAAAGGAGGGGGCGAAGAATTTTCAGCAATCAGCCCCAGCATTTT.